This T cell receptor beta chain stems from a study of CD8+CD57+ T cells in acquired aplastic anemia. Genomic DNA provided the template from which TCR beta VDJ and CDR3 profiles were obtained. TCRdb re-analysed the reads in MiXCR, keeping a single row per CDR3 protein. The data hold about 170,000 distinct CDR3 sequences, with roughly 63% observed a single time. Study observations and caveats: Twenty-nine sequences, all CD8+ CDR3, were shared between patients and controls.

Germline CDR1 reads SGHRS; CDR2 reads YFSETQ. The CDR3 is 12 residues long. Trimming cost V 0 bases and J 14 bases, with 14 bases left between them. About this clonotype: Its antigen is undetermined.

The source is a human donor in good health. The specimen was sorted CD4+, CD8+, or CD8+CD57+ T cells (not recorded which) from PBMCs. This chain uses TRBV5-1 with TRBJ1-2, with D possibly matching TRBD1 (5 bases). As DNA, the CDR3 is TGCGCCAGCAGCTTGGGAGAGACAGACGGAACCTTC. Its translation is CASSLGETDGTF.